These 10 T cell receptor beta chains originate from one sample sequenced in a study of blood T cell repertoires in COVID-19. Some clones are missing from TCRdb's copy, which holds only in-frame ones; the method was immunoSEQ multiplex PCR. The data contain roughly 57,000 clones, around nine tenths of them singletons. The sequencing input was peripheral blood. These TCRs come from a man older than 75 with acute or convalescent COVID-19.

This chain uses TRBV6-1 with TRBJ2-3, with TRBD2 as a possible D gene (7 bases). Trimming removed 8 bases from V and 4 bases from J, with 13 bases in between. CDR3 length equals 13 residues. Germline V CDR1 and CDR2: MNHNS, SASEGT. The CDR3 loop is CASGGAGADTQYF. Written as DNA, the CDR3 is TGTGCCAGCGGGGGGGCCGGCGCAGATACGCAGTATTTT.

The chain employs TRBV6-5 and TRBJ2-5; a possible D gene is TRBD1 (5 bases). Trimming left V 6 bases short and J 1 base short, with 12 bases between. The CDR3 is 14 residues long. Germline V gives CDR1 MNHEY, CDR2 SVGAGI. The CDR3 protein is CASRGRPPQETQYF. CDR3 sequence (DNA): TGTGCCAGCAGGGGGCGGCCGCCCCAAGAGACCCAGTACTTC.

CDR3 in amino acids: CASSPSGGGYGYTF. The DNA of the CDR3 is TGTGCCAGCAGTCCGTCGGGGGGTGGATATGGCTACACCTTC. This rearrangement joins TRBV27 to TRBJ1-2; D might be TRBD1 (5 bases). Germline V gene data show CDR1 as MNHEY and CDR2 as SMNVEV (reference sequence). V was shortened by 5 bases and J by 5 bases, with 15 bases between the two germline ends. The CDR3 spans 14 residues.

The chain combines TRBV10-3 with TRBJ1-1, with TRBD1 identical over 7 bases. This CDR3 spans 15 amino acids. V shed 3 bases, J shed 0 bases, and the junction held 4 bases outside the gene matches. Germline V gives CDR1 ENHRY, CDR2 SYGVKD. The CDR3 bases are TGTGCCATCAGTGACCGGGACAGTATGAACACTGAAGCTTTCTTT. This encodes CAISDRDSMNTEAFF.

The rearrangement uses TRBV6-5 and TRBJ2-5, with D possibly being TRBD2 (7 bases). Germline CDR1 reads MNHEY; CDR2 reads SVGAGI. V lost 3 bases to trimming and J lost 5 bases, with 13 bases between them. The CDR3 runs 14 residues. CDR3 region: CASSYDRTRETQYF. DNA of the CDR3: TGTGCCAGCAGTTATGACAGGACTAGGGAGACCCAGTACTTC.

This clone showed up just once. This chain joins TRBV10-3 and TRBJ2-2; 11 nucleotides match TRBD2. The CDR3 length is 17 residues. CDR1 is ENHRY, CDR2 SYGVKD, per germline. V was pared by 6 bases and J by 2 bases, with 8 bases of the junction left unmatched. The CDR3 DNA follows: TGTGCCATCAGCCTCACTAGCGGGGGACTTAACACCGGGGAGCTGTTTTTT. This translates into CAISLTSGGLNTGELFF.

The J gene is TRBJ2-7, the V gene TRBV11-3, with 7 nucleotides matching TRBD1. Germline V gene lookup returns CDR1 SGHNT and CDR2 YENEEA. The V gene end was trimmed by 3 bases and the J gene end by 6 bases; junction bases not matched to a gene: 5. This CDR3 has 13 amino acids. CDR3 DNA sequence: TGTGCCAGCAGCTTGCGACAGGGTGGCGAGCAGTACTTC. Translated: CASSLRQGGEQYF.

The chain combines TRBV27 with TRBJ2-1; 12 positions agree with TRBD2. V lost 3 bases, J lost 7 bases, and 13 bases stayed unmatched. CDR1 and CDR2 from the germline V gene are MNHEY and SMNVEV (reference sequence). The CDR3 totals 18 residues. The CDR3 protein is CASSLLPLASGGANEQFF. The CDR3 DNA reads TGTGCCAGCAGTTTGCTCCCCCTGGCTAGCGGGGGGGCAAATGAGCAGTTCTTC.

The chain combines TRBV7-2 with TRBJ2-1; no firm D call. This CDR3 has 13 residues. Trimming cost V 1 base and J 6 bases, with 7 bases left between them. The germline CDR1 and CDR2 sequences are SGHTA and FQGNSA. The CDR3 protein is CASSLGTFNEQFF. The CDR3 DNA follows: TGTGCCAGCAGCTTAGGCACATTCAATGAGCAGTTCTTC.

The rearrangement joins TRBV5-1 to TRBJ1-5; 8 bases match TRBD1. The V gene's germline CDR1 is SGHRS and CDR2 YFSETQ. CDR3 size: 15 residues. The V gene end was trimmed by 4 bases and the J gene end by 7 bases; junction bases not matched to a gene: 10. The CDR3 region is CASSPGQGGNQPQHF. The CDR3, as DNA: TGCGCCAGCAGCCCAGGACAGGGTGGGAACCAGCCCCAGCATTTT.